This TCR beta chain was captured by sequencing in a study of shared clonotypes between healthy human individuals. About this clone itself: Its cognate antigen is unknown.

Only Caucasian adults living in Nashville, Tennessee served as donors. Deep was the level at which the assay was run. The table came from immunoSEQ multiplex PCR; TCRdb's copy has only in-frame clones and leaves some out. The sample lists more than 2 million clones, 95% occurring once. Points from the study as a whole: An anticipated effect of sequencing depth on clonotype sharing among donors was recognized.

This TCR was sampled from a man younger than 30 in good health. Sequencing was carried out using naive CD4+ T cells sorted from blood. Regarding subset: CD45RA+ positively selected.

CDR3 nucleotide sequence: TGTGCCAGCAGCTTGGGGACGGGGCGTAACGACTACACCTTC. Its protein is CASSLGTGRNDYTF. The chain couples TRBV5-8 to TRBJ1-2; D is possibly TRBD1 (5 bases). Trimming took 0 bases from V and 10 from J, leaving 16 bases between them. Germline loops: CDR1 SGHTS, CDR2 YDEGEE. This CDR3 has 14 amino acids.